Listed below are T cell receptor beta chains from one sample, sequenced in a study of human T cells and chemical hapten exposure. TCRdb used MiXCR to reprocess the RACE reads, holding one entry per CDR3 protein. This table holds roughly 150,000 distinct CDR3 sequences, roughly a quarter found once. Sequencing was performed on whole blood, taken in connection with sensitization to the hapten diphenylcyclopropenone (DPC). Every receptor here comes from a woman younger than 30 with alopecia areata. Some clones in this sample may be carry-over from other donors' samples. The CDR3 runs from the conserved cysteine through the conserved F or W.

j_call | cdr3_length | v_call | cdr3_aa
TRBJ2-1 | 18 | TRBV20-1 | CSAVPGLAATSSYNEQFF
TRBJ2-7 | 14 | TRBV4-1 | CASSQEVGTSEQYF
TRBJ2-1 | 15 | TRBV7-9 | CASSPTGTNYNEQFF
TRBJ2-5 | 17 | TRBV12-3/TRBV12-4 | CASSFPSSGRRQETQYF
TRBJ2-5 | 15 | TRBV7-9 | CASSKRQGRPETQYF
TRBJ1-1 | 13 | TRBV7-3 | CASSSVADTEAFF
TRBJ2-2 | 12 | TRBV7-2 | CASSFNPGELFF
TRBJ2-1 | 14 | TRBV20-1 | CSARDYSSYNEQFF
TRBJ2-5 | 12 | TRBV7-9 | CASSSAGGTQYF
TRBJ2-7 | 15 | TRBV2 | CASSQSGGRAYEQYF
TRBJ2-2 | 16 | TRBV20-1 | CSARGPTGPRTGELFF
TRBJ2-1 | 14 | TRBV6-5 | CASRPRISYNEQFF
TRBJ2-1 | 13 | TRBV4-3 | CASSQGDYNEQFF
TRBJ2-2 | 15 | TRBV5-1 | CASSPAGAVPGELFF
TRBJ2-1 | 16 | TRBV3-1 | CASSQLAGGLYNEQFF
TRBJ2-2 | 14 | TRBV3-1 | CASSPRGTTGELFF
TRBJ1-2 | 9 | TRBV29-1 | CSVGDGYTF
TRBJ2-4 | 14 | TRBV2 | CASSERAGGNIQYF
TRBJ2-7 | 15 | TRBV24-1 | CATSDPGGQDYEQYF
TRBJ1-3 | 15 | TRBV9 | CASSPGTLGANTIYF
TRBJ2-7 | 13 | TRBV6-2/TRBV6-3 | CASSPQGTYEQYF
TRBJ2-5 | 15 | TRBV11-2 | CASSLGLARQETQYF
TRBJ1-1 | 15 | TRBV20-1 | CSARQLGRGNTEAFF
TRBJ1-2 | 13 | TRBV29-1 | CSARGTSNYGYTF
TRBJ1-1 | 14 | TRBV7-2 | CASSLNPGRAEAFF
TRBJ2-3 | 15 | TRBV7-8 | CASSSPGLPTDTQYF
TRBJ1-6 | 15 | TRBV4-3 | CASSQDPLMNSPLHF
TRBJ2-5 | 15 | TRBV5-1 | CASSIGGGLQETQYF
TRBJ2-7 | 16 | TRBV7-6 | CASSLGRGGLSYEQYF
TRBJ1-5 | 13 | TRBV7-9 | CASSVTLGQPQHF
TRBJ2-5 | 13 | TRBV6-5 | CASSTRLRGTQYF
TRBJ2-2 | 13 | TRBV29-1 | CSAGVGGAGELFF
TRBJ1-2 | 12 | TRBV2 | CASSEGVGGYTF
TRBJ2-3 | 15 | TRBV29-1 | CSVIAGTGGADTQYF
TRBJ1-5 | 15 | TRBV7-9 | CASSSGTGSLRPQHF
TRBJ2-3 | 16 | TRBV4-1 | CASSKRQGASPNTQYF
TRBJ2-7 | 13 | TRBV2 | CASRGTGTYEQYF
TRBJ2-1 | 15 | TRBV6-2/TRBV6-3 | CASSWSGVFSGEQFF
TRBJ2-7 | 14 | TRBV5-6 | CASSYPGLAYEQYF
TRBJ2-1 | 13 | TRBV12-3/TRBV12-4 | CASSLFVYNEQFF
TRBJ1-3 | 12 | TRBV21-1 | CASSRSGNTIYF
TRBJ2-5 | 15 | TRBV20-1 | CSAREGRSTQETQYF
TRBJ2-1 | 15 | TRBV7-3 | CASSRSAGVGNEQFF
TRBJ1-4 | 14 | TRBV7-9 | CASSLAQGSEKLFF
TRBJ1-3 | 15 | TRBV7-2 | CASSSMGAGGNTIYF
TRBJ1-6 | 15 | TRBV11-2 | CASSPEPGSNSPLHF
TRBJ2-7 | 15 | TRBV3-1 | CASSQQGLGNYEQYF
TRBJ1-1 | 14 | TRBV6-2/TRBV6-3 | CASSYPQDGTEAFF
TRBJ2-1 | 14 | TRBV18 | CASSPPSAYNEQFF
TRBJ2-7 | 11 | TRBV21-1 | CASRRLSYEYF
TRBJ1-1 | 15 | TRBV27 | CASSLNGWINTEAFF
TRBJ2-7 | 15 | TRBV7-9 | CASSLGWGASYEQYF
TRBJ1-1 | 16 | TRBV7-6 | CASSSGYRGQNTEAFF